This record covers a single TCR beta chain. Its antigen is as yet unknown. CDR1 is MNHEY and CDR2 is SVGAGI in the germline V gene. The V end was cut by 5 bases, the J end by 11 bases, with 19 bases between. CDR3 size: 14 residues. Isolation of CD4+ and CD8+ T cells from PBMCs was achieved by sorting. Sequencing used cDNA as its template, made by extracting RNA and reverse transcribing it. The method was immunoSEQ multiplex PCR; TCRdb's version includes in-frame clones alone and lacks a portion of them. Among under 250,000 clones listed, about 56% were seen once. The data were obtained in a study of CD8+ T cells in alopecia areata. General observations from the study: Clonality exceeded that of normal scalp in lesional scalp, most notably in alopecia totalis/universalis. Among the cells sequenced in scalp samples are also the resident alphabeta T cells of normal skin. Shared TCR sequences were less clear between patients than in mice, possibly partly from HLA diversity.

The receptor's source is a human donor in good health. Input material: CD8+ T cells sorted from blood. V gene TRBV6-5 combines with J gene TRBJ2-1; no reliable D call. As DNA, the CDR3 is TGTGCCAGCAGTCCGTCAGTTGGGGTGACCCAGCAGTTCTTC. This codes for CASSPSVGVTQQFF.